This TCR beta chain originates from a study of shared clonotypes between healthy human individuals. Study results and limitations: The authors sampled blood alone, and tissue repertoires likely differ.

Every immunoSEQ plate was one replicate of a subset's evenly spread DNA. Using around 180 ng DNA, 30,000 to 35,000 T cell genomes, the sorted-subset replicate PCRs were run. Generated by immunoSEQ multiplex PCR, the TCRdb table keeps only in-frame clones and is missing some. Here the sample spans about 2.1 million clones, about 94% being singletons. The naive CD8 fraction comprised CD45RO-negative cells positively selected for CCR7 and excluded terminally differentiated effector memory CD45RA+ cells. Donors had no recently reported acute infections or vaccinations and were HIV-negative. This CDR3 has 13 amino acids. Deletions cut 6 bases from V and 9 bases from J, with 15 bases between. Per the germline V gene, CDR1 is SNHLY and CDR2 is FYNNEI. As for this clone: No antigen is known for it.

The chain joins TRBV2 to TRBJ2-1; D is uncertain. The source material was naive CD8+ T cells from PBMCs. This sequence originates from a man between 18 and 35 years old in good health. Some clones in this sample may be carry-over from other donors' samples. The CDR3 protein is CASSDTPDAEQFF. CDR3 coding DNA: TGTGCCAGCAGCGATACACCTGACGCTGAGCAGTTCTTC.